Below, 2 T cell receptor beta chains from the same sample are listed, as sequenced in a study of blood T cell repertoires in COVID-19 (dated by TCRdb to 2018 to 2021). Library creation used the immunoSEQ multiplex PCR assay. In its TCRdb copy, this immuneACCESS table keeps in-frame sequences only and misses some clones. Where compared with another copy, unresolved V genes explain less than half of these, and the others have no known cause. Present in this sample are 150,000 to 200,000 clones, over 85% of which were seen just once. About 2% of the sample goes to the ten largest clones. The sample comprised peripheral blood. The receptors here all came from a woman aged 60 to 75 with COVID-19, enrolled during active disease.

The chain has TRBV9 and TRBJ2-3; perhaps TRBD1 as D (5 bases). V shed 5 bases and J shed 3 bases, with 16 bases lying between them. Germline CDR1 and CDR2: SGDLS and YYNGEE. The CDR3 is 15 amino acids. The CDR3 loop is CASSGEGVRTDTQYF. DNA of the CDR3: TGTGCCAGCAGTGGAGAAGGGGTAAGGACAGATACGCAGTATTTT.

J is TRBJ2-5 and V is TRBV5-4; unclear D gene. CDR3 length: 14 amino acids. Trimming shortened V by 0 bases and J by 5 bases, and 11 bases separated the two germline ends. Germline lookup yields CDR1 SGHNT and CDR2 YYREEE (reference sequence). The CDR3 DNA follows: TGTGCCAGCAGCTTGGTTAGCTATGCGGAGACCCAGTACTTC. Protein product: CASSLVSYAETQYF.